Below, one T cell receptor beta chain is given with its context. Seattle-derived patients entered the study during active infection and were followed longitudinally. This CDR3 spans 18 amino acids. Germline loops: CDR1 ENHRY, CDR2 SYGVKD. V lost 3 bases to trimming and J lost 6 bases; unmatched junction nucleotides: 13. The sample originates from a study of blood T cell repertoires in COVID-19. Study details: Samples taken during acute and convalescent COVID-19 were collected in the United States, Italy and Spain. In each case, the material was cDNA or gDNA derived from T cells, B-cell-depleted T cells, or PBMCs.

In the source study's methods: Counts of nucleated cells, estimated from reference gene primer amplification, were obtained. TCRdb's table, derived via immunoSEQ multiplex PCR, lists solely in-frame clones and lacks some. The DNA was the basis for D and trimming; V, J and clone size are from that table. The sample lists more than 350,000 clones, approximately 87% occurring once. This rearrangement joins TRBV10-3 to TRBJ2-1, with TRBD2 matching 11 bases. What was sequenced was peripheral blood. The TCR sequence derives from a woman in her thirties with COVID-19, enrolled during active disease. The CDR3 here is CAISDLRELAGVSNEQFF. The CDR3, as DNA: TGTGCCATCAGTGACCTCCGTGAACTAGCGGGAGTGTCCAATGAGCAGTTCTTC.